This T cell receptor beta chain was retrieved from a study of OX40 agonist ivuxolimab in advanced cancers. Study outcomes and limitations: CD4+ and CD8+ blood T cells expanded clonally by week 6 at 0.1 to 3.0 mg/kg. The mean number of expanded clones was higher in CD8+ T cells than in CD4+.

In regard to this clone: Its matching antigen is unknown.

Only in-frame clones appear in the TCRdb table, and some are missing; sequencing was by immunoSEQ multiplex PCR. The data contain roughly 49,000 clones, around 81% of them seen just once; the ten biggest clones take up less than 4%. The CDR3 runs 21 residues. Germline CDR1 is MGHRA and CDR2 is YSYEKL. Trimming at V came to 1 base and at J to 0 bases, leaving 10 bases not matched to a gene. It was autoimmune disease history or systemic immunosuppression that excluded patients. The timepoints at which blood was sampled were baseline, cycle 4 day 1, and cycle 7 day 1. The receptor was derived from an adult with an advanced solid tumor such as melanoma, head and neck, liver or kidney cancer. The material was CD4+ or CD8+ T cells sorted from blood, obtained in a trial of the OX40 agonist ivuxolimab. This chain links TRBV4-1 with TRBJ2-3, with 16 bases aligning to TRBD2. Here the CDR3 DNA reads TGCGCCAGCAGCCAAGCAAGCTCGGGACTAGCGGGGGGGCCGAGCACAGATACGCAGTATTTT. Translated, it gives CASSQASSGLAGGPSTDTQYF.